The 8 T cell receptor beta chains listed next were all sequenced from one sample in a study of cytomegalovirus exposure and HLA in healthy donors. 60 Vbeta and 13 Jbeta primers were used in PCR. Sequencing used immunoSEQ multiplex PCR; TCRdb keeps in-frame clones, though not all of them. The sample lists fewer than 95,000 clones; 75% to 85% were seen once. Specimen: PBMCs. Receptors were obtained from a man younger than 35 in good health and CMV-seronegative.

The chain has TRBV10-3 and TRBJ1-2; D gene unclear. The germline gives CDR1 ENHRY, CDR2 SYGVKD. V was cut by 2 bases and J by 3 bases, with 10 bases left in between. This CDR3 contains 14 residues. CDR3 sequence: CAISEHGQDYGYTF. CDR3 DNA sequence: TGTGCCATCAGTGAGCATGGGCAGGACTATGGCTACACCTTC.

The chain employs TRBV6-5 and TRBJ1-2; tentatively, D is TRBD1 (5 bases). The CDR3 totals 15 residues. Germline CDR1 MNHEY, CDR2 SVGAGI. V lost 0 bases and J 7 bases, leaving 15 bases between the germline ends. The CDR3 sequence is CASSYSRTPGSGYTF. The CDR3 DNA reads as TGTGCCAGCAGTTACTCGAGGACACCTGGAAGTGGCTACACCTTC.

This clone was seen a handful of times. This chain connects TRBV5-5 to TRBJ2-5, with 8 bases fitting TRBD1. Germline CDR1 and CDR2: SGHKS and YYEKEE (reference sequence). The CDR3 runs 16 residues. After removal of 4 bases from V and 5 bases from J, the junction contained 13 bases not matched to a gene. CDR3 DNA: TGTGCCAGCAGCCAAGATCAGGGGACAGGTAGCGAGACCCAGTACTTC. This gives the protein CASSQDQGTGSETQYF.

The chain links TRBV6-5 to TRBJ1-4, with D unresolved. This CDR3 comprises 16 residues. Germline lookup yields CDR1 MNHEY and CDR2 SVGAGI. Trimming removed 2 bases at V and 3 bases at J, with 13 bases between. CDR3 coding DNA: TGTGCCAGCAGTTACCAGAGGGCCATGTCTAATGAAAAACTGTTTTTT. Translation: CASSYQRAMSNEKLFF.

The chain joins TRBV5-5 to TRBJ2-1, with TRBD1 identical over 8 bases. The V segment lost 2 bases and the J segment 8 bases; nucleotides outside the gene matches: 12. Per the germline V gene, CDR1 is SGHKS and CDR2 is YYEKEE (reference sequence). CDR3 length: 16 residues. DNA for the CDR3: TGTGCCAGCAGCTTTTTTTTCACAGGGGGACGGGATGAGCAGTTCTTC. Encoded protein: CASSFFFTGGRDEQFF.

V is TRBV6-1 and J is TRBJ2-1; 14 nucleotides align to TRBD2. After removal of 10 bases from V and 6 bases from J, the junction contained 8 bases not matched to a gene. Germline CDR1 reads MNHNS; CDR2 reads SASEGT. This CDR3 contains 15 residues. The CDR3 coding sequence is TGTGCCACCCAGGGAGGGACTAGCGGGAGCAATGAGCAGTTCTTC. Amino acids: CATQGGTSGSNEQFF.

This clone has a handful of counts. V and J are TRBV7-8 and TRBJ1-5; no definite D call. The CDR3 is made up of 16 amino acids. Trimming pared 3 bases from V and 4 bases from J, leaving 16 bases between. CDR1 is SGHVS and CDR2 is FQNEAQ in the germline V gene. As DNA, the CDR3 is TGTGCCAGCAGCTTCGGCGGGGATTTACGGAATCAGCCCCAGCATTTT. This encodes CASSFGGDLRNQPQHF.

The chain uses TRBV7-9 and TRBJ1-2, with TRBD1 matching over 7 bases. In germline, CDR1 is SEHNR, CDR2 FQNEAQ (reference sequence). J lost 6 bases, V lost 5 bases, and 12 bases had no gene match. CDR3 size: 15 residues. The CDR3: CASSPPGQLIDGYTF. The CDR3, as DNA: TGTGCCAGCAGCCCCCCGGGACAGCTAATAGATGGCTACACCTTC.